One and the same sample provided the 27 T cell receptor beta chains below, sequenced in a study of blood T cell repertoires in COVID-19. The method was immunoSEQ multiplex PCR; TCRdb's version includes in-frame clones alone and lacks a portion of them. This sample has some 460,000 clones; approximately 86% occur once, and the top ten carry around 0.7%. The sample comprised PBMCs or T cells enriched from blood (not recorded which). The receptors shown here come from a woman younger than 30 who had recovered from COVID-19.

The genes are TRBV12-5 and TRBJ1-5; perhaps TRBD1 as D (5 bases). CDR3 size: 15 residues. Germline V CDR1 and CDR2: LGHNT, FRNRAP. V gave up 1 base and J gave up 7 bases, with 14 bases separating them. CDR3 region: CASGLGNRPGQPQHF. CDR3 nucleotide sequence: TGTGCTAGTGGTTTGGGGAACAGGCCCGGGCAGCCCCAGCATTTT. The whole variable domain, remainder taken from reference TRBV12-5 and TRBJ1-5, is DARVTQTPRHKVTEMGQEVTMRCQPILGHNTVFWYRQTMMQGLELLAYFRNRAPLDDSGMPKDRFSAEMPDATLATLKIQPSEPRDSAVYFCASGLGNRPGQPQHFGDGTRLSIL.

J is TRBJ1-1 and V is TRBV2; D may be TRBD1 (5 bases). The CDR3 extends over 14 amino acids. CDR1 and CDR2 (germline): SNHLY, FYNNEI. V was cut by 10 bases and J by 4 bases, with 19 bases left in between. The CDR3 coding sequence is TGTGCCAATCCGTCGGGGGGGGTCTCCACTGAAGCTTTCTTT. Translation: CANPSGGVSTEAFF. The full variable domain, completed using reference TRBV2 and TRBJ1-1, is EPEVTQTPSHQVTQMGQEVILRCVPISNHLYFYWYRQILGQKVEFLVSFYNNEISEKSEIFDDQFSVERPDGSNFTLKIRSTKLEDSAMYFCANPSGGVSTEAFFGQGTRLTVV.

J is TRBJ2-5 and V is TRBV6-5; no reliable D call. This CDR3 has 13 residues. Germline V CDR1 and CDR2: MNHEY, SVGAGI. The V and J ends lost 7 bases and 1 base respectively, with 10 bases between them. The CDR3 DNA reads as TGTGCCAGCACAGTCCCGTTCCAAGAGACCCAGTACTTC. Residues: CASTVPFQETQYF.

The V and J genes are TRBV5-1 and TRBJ1-1, with D possibly matching TRBD1 (5 bases). The CDR3 has 13 residues. Germline CDR1 and CDR2: SGHRS and YFSETQ. V lost 5 bases to trimming and J lost 5 bases, with 13 bases between them. The DNA of the CDR3 is TGCGCCAGCAGAAAGGGGTTTAGGACTGAAGCTTTCTTT. It encodes CASRKGFRTEAFF. Full variable domain (missing parts from reference TRBV5-1 and TRBJ1-1): KAGVTQTPRYLIKTRGQQVTLSCSPISGHRSVSWYQQTPGQGLQFLFEYFSETQRNKGNFPGRFSGRQFSNSRSEMNVSTLELGDSALYLCASRKGFRTEAFFGQGTRLTVV.

V and J are TRBV2 and TRBJ1-1; 8 bases fit TRBD1. Germline CDR1 reads SNHLY; CDR2 reads FYNNEI. With V trimmed by 7 bases and J by 4 bases, 11 bases remained unmatched. This CDR3 is 15 amino acids long. CDR3 sequence reads: CASMKGQGGGTEAFF. CDR3 in DNA: TGTGCCAGCATGAAAGGACAGGGAGGAGGCACTGAAGCTTTCTTT.

V usage is TRBV19 and J usage is TRBJ1-1, with a possible D match to TRBD1 (6 bases). Germline V gene lookup returns CDR1 LNHDA and CDR2 SQIVND (reference sequence). V was pared by 5 bases and J by 1 base, with 14 bases between. The CDR3 is made up of 15 amino acids. CDR3 loop: CASSYPDSTNTEAFF. The CDR3 nucleotides read TGTGCCAGTAGTTACCCGGACAGCACGAACACTGAAGCTTTCTTT.

The chain couples TRBV5-1 to TRBJ2-5, with 8 bases matching TRBD1. V shed 1 base and J 5 bases; nucleotides not matched to a gene: 7. The CDR3 covers 15 residues. The V gene's germline CDR1 is SGHRS and CDR2 YFSETQ. CDR3 region: CASSLQGRGHETQYF. The CDR3, as DNA: TGCGCCAGCAGCTTGCAGGGCAGGGGGCATGAGACCCAGTACTTC.

The chain recombines TRBV14 with TRBJ2-5, with D hard to call. Between the trimmed V and J ends, which lost 4 bases and 3 bases, there was a span of 12 bases. CDR3 length equals 14 residues. Germline CDR1 SGHDN, CDR2 FVKESK. This CDR3 is CASSPFYREETQYF. Here the CDR3 DNA reads TGTGCCAGCAGCCCATTTTATCGGGAAGAGACCCAGTACTTC.

The chain couples TRBV25-1 to TRBJ2-3, with D possibly TRBD2 on 6 matching bases. V lost 4 bases to trimming and J lost 5 bases, with 7 bases between them. The CDR3 is 12 residues long. The germline V gene has CDR1 MGHDK and CDR2 SYGVNS. CDR3 bases: TGTGCCAGCAGTGCCGGGGGAGATACGCAGTATTTT. This codes for CASSAGGDTQYF.

The rearrangement joins TRBV30 to TRBJ1-2; TRBD1 might be the D (6 bases). The length of the CDR3 is 15 residues. Per the germline V gene, CDR1 is GTSNPN and CDR2 is SVGIG (reference sequence). V was clipped by 2 bases and J by 3 bases, with 16 bases between them. CDR3 sequence reads: CAWSRGSGEHYGYTF. In nucleotides, the CDR3 is TGTGCCTGGAGTCGTGGGTCAGGGGAGCACTATGGCTACACCTTC. The complete variable domain, with remaining parts taken from reference TRBV30 and TRBJ1-2, reads SQTIHQWPATLVQPVGSPLSLECTVEGTSNPNLYWYRQAAGRGLQLLFYSVGIGQISSEVPQNLSASRPQDRQFILSSKKLLLSDSGFYLCAWSRGSGEHYGYTFGSGTRLTVV.

V and J are TRBV28 and TRBJ2-1; 11 nucleotides align to TRBD1. CDR1 and CDR2 from the germline V gene are MDHEN and SYDVKM. The V and J ends lost 2 bases and 7 bases, in that order; junction bases with no gene match: 4. The CDR3 has 15 residues. The CDR3 loop is CASSLGDRGVNEQFF. CDR3 DNA: TGTGCCAGCAGTTTAGGGGACAGGGGGGTGAATGAGCAGTTCTTC.

V gene TRBV2 combines with J gene TRBJ2-3, with 7 bases identical to TRBD2. Trimming cost V 7 bases and J 2 bases; bases outside gene matches: 6. The CDR3 is 14 amino acids. Germline V gene sequence: CDR1 SNHLY, CDR2 FYNNEI. This chain's CDR3 is CASTRAGDTDTQYF. The CDR3 DNA reads TGTGCCAGCACTAGGGCGGGGGACACAGATACGCAGTATTTT.

The CDR3 sequence: CASSLYGPAGMNEQFF. The CDR3 bases are TGCGCCAGCAGCTTATATGGACCGGCGGGTATGAATGAGCAGTTCTTC. This rearrangement joins TRBV5-1 to TRBJ2-1; tentatively, D is TRBD2 (5 bases). The length of the CDR3 is 16 residues. Germline CDR1 is SGHRS and CDR2 is YFSETQ. V was trimmed by 2 bases and J by 7 bases, leaving 19 bases between them.

V and J are TRBV19 and TRBJ1-2; D possibly corresponds to TRBD1 (5 bases). V lost 6 bases to trimming and J lost 5 bases, with 16 bases between them. The CDR3 covers 14 residues. The germline gives CDR1 LNHDA, CDR2 SQIVND (reference sequence). CDR3: CASRIQGGLYGYTF. CDR3 DNA sequence: TGTGCCAGTAGGATCCAGGGAGGTCTTTATGGCTACACCTTC.

The chain combines TRBV4-2 with TRBJ1-1; weak D call: TRBD1 (5 bases). V was shortened by 2 bases and J by 4 bases, with 11 bases between the two germline ends. CDR1 is LGHNA, CDR2 YNFKEQ, per germline. The CDR3 length is 14 residues. CDR3 sequence reads: CASSQRRGSTEAFF. CDR3 sequence (DNA): TGTGCCAGCAGCCAACGAAGGGGTAGCACTGAAGCTTTCTTT.

The rearrangement joins TRBV7-9 to TRBJ2-3, with 8 positions matching TRBD1. The CDR3 loop spans 14 amino acids. V shed 7 bases, J shed 4 bases, and the junction held 7 bases outside the gene matches. CDR1 and CDR2 from the germline V gene are SEHNR and FQNEAQ (reference sequence). CDR3 residues: CASTTDRGADTQYF. The CDR3 DNA reads TGTGCCAGCACGACAGACAGGGGAGCAGATACGCAGTATTTT.

The genes are TRBV7-8 and TRBJ2-1, with TRBD1 identical over 7 bases. CDR1 is SGHVS, CDR2 FQNEAQ, per germline. The trim removed 0 bases at V and 8 bases at J, leaving 4 bases unmatched. The CDR3 extends over 14 amino acids. This chain's CDR3 is CASSLALQGYEQFF. In DNA form, the CDR3 reads TGTGCCAGCAGCTTAGCACTACAGGGGTATGAGCAGTTCTTC.

This chain links TRBV11-2 with TRBJ1-1; D unclear. The CDR3 contains 13 residues. Trimming cost V 4 bases and J 6 bases, with 12 bases left between them. Germline CDR1 is SGHAT and CDR2 is FQNNGV. CDR3: CASSSDLGAEAFF. The DNA for the CDR3 is TGTGCCAGCAGCTCAGATTTGGGCGCTGAAGCTTTCTTT. The full variable domain, rest sourced from reference TRBV11-2 and TRBJ1-1, is EAGVAQSPRYKIIEKRQSVAFWCNPISGHATLYWYQQILGQGPKLLIQFQNNGVVDDSQLPKDRFSAERLKGVDSTLKIQPAKLEDSAVYLCASSSDLGAEAFFGQGTRLTVV.

This clone has just one count. The V call is TRBV28, the J call TRBJ2-1; 9 bases line up with TRBD1. After removal of 3 bases from V and 8 bases from J, the junction contained 8 bases not matched to a gene. This CDR3 spans 15 amino acids. Germline loops: CDR1 MDHEN, CDR2 SYDVKM. The CDR3 nucleotides read TGTGCCAGCAGTTTTATAAGACAGGGGGTGGATGAGCAGTTCTTC. Translated, it gives CASSFIRQGVDEQFF.

The genes are TRBV29-1 and TRBJ1-4, with D unresolved. The V end was cut by 5 bases, the J end by 5 bases, with 15 bases between. The length of the CDR3 is 14 residues. The germline V gene has CDR1 SQVTM and CDR2 ANQGSEA. The CDR3 reads CSVQIGKQNEKLFF. The CDR3 region has the DNA TGCAGCGTTCAAATCGGAAAACAGAATGAAAAACTGTTTTTT.

The genes are TRBV24-1 and TRBJ1-1, with D maybe TRBD1 (6 bases). CDR1 KGHDR and CDR2 SFDVKD come from the germline V gene. Trimming shortened V by 9 bases and J by 6 bases, and 19 bases separated the two germline ends. The CDR3 is 14 amino acids. The CDR3 loop is CATSGEGDWAEAFF. CDR3 DNA sequence: TGTGCCACCTCCGGGGAGGGGGATTGGGCTGAAGCTTTCTTT.

This clone was picked up one time. This chain joins TRBV5-1 and TRBJ1-5, with D possibly TRBD1 on 6 matching bases. V gave up 0 bases and J gave up 5 bases, with 9 bases separating them. The CDR3 is made up of 14 amino acids. Germline V lookup: CDR1 SGHRS, CDR2 YFSETQ. The CDR3 spells CASSLEGGDQPQHF. Written as DNA, the CDR3 is TGCGCCAGCAGCTTGGAAGGGGGGGATCAGCCCCAGCATTTT. The full variable domain, rest sourced from reference TRBV5-1 and TRBJ1-5, is KAGVTQTPRYLIKTRGQQVTLSCSPISGHRSVSWYQQTPGQGLQFLFEYFSETQRNKGNFPGRFSGRQFSNSRSEMNVSTLELGDSALYLCASSLEGGDQPQHFGDGTRLSIL.

This clone showed up just once. This chain connects TRBV7-2 to TRBJ1-1; no firm D call. The V gene's germline CDR1 is SGHTA and CDR2 FQGNSA. This CDR3 comprises 13 residues. Trimming left V 5 bases short and J 7 bases short, with 14 bases between. The CDR3 nucleotides are TGTGCCAGCAGCCCCCGTCTCGGGATTGAAGCTTTCTTT. Amino acids: CASSPRLGIEAFF.

The chain recombines TRBV30 with TRBJ1-1; TRBD1 matches at 7 bases. V was clipped by 1 base and J by 1 base; unmatched bases: 6. This CDR3 has 15 residues. The germline V gene encodes CDR1 GTSNPN and CDR2 SVGIG (reference sequence). The CDR3 sequence: CAWSDLGTANTEAFF. CDR3 coding DNA: TGTGCCTGGAGTGACTTGGGGACAGCGAACACTGAAGCTTTCTTT.

In this sample, this clone turned up a few times. The gene calls are TRBV4-1 and TRBJ1-1; maybe TRBD1 (5 bases). Trimming removed 0 bases from V and 6 bases from J, with 20 bases in between. This CDR3 has 17 amino acids. Germline loops: CDR1 MGHRA, CDR2 YSYEKL. CDR3 loop: CASSQEGLRDRSAEAFF. CDR3 bases: TGCGCCAGCAGCCAAGAGGGACTCAGGGATAGGAGCGCTGAAGCTTTCTTT.

This chain connects TRBV10-2 to TRBJ1-5; D is ambiguous. The ends were cut back, 0 bases at V and 3 bases at J, with 9 bases in the middle. Looked up from germline, CDR1 is WSHSY and CDR2 is SAAADI. The CDR3 totals 15 residues. This CDR3 is CASSESSGLNQPQHF. CDR3 nucleotide sequence: TGCGCCAGCAGTGAGTCTTCAGGACTCAATCAGCCCCAGCATTTT.

This clone was counted only a few times. This rearrangement joins TRBV2 to TRBJ2-1; the match to TRBD2 covers 8 bases. The trim removed 2 bases at V and 8 bases at J, leaving 11 bases unmatched. The CDR3 loop spans 16 amino acids. Germline V gene data show CDR1 as SNHLY and CDR2 as FYNNEI. This CDR3 is CASSERVAGPKDEQFF. In DNA form, the CDR3 reads TGTGCCAGCAGTGAACGGGTAGCGGGGCCTAAGGATGAGCAGTTCTTC.